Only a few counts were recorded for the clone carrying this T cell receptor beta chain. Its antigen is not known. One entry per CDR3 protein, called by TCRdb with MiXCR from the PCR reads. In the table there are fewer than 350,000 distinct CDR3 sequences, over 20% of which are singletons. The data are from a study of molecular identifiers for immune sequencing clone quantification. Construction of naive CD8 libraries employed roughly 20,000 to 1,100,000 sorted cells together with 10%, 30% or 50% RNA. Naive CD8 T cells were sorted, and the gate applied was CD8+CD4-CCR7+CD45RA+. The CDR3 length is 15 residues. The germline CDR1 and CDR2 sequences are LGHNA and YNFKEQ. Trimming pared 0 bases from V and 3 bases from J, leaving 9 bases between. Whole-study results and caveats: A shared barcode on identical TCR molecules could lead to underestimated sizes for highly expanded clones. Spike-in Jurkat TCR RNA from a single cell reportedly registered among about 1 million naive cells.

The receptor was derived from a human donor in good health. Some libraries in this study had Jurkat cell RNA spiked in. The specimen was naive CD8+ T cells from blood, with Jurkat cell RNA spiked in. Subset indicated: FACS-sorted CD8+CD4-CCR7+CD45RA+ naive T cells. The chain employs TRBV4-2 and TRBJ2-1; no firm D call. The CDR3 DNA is TGTGCCAGCAGCCAAGAAGGTAGGGTCTACAATGAGCAGTTCTTC. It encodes CASSQEGRVYNEQFF.